This T cell receptor (beta chain) was captured by sequencing in a study of control samples from healthy donors and cancer patients. Assay: immunoSEQ multiplex PCR; the TCRdb copy retains only in-frame clones and omits some. The table includes a few hundred thousand clones, 90% detected once. This CDR3 contains 11 residues. The germline V and J ends were trimmed by 1 base and 7 bases, with 7 bases remaining between them. CDR1 is DFQATT, CDR2 SNEGSKA, per germline (reference sequence). The source of this sequence is a man between 40 and 49 years old with head and neck cancer. The chain recombines TRBV20-1 with TRBJ1-1; no reliable D call. Sequenced sample: PBMCs. CDR3 protein: CSARGGREAFF. The CDR3, as DNA: TGCAGTGCTAGAGGGGGTCGTGAAGCTTTCTTT.